This is a list of T cell receptor beta chains from one sample in a study of Graves' ophthalmopathy and Graves' hyperthyroidism. One entry per CDR3 protein, called by TCRdb with MiXCR from the multiplex PCR reads. The data hold 200,000 to 250,000 distinct CDR3 sequences, with roughly 21% observed a single time. The source material was peripheral blood. The origin of the receptors is a woman aged 45 to 65 with Graves' ophthalmopathy. The CDR3 runs from the conserved cysteine through the conserved F or W. Fields, in order: clone size, D gene, J gene, V gene, CDR3 protein, CDR3 DNA. The D gene is left open where the match is weak. Size tells how often a clone was seen (once, few, many) or the class of an expanded clone, and some rows leave it out.

many | NA | TRBJ1-5 | TRBV30 | CAWSGGNQPQHF | TGTGCCTGGAGTGGGGGCAATCAGCCCCAGCATTTT
many | TRBD1 | TRBJ2-7 | TRBV20-1 | CSARLQGGREQYF | TGCAGTGCTAGATTACAGGGGGGTCGAGAGCAGTACTTC
many | NA | TRBJ2-5 | TRBV6-2/TRBV6-3 | CASSYWEQETQYF | TGTGCCAGCAGTTACTGGGAGCAAGAGACCCAGTACTTC
many | NA | TRBJ2-5 | TRBV4-1 | CASSQSLVETQYF | TGCGCCAGCAGCCAATCCCTAGTTGAGACCCAGTACTTC
many | TRBD1 | TRBJ1-5 | TRBV9 | CASSAGGQGERPQHF | TGTGCCAGCAGCGCGGGGGGACAGGGCGAGCGGCCCCAGCATTTT
many | NA | TRBJ2-5 | TRBV15 | CATSRPERGGTQYF | TGTGCCACCAGCAGACCAGAAAGGGGGGGTACCCAGTACTTC
NA | NA | TRBJ1-5 | TRBV12-3/TRBV12-4 | CASSPGPPAQPQHF | TGTGCCAGCAGCCCGGGACCGCCCGCTCAGCCCCAGCATTTT
NA | TRBD1 | TRBJ2-6 | TRBV5-1 | CASSLRVGTGASGANVLTF | TGCGCCAGCAGCTTGCGAGTCGGGACAGGGGCGAGTGGGGCCAACGTCCTGACTTTC
many | NA | TRBJ1-2 | TRBV4-2 | CASSQESGYNYGYTF | TGTGCCAGCAGCCAAGAGTCAGGGTACAACTATGGCTACACCTTC
many | TRBD2 | TRBJ2-7 | TRBV20-1 | CSAGAGTSAVYEQYF | TGCAGTGCTGGCGCCGGTACTAGCGCCGTCTACGAGCAGTACTTC
many | NA | TRBJ1-2 | TRBV4-1 | CASSQDSVAGTYGYTF | TGCGCCAGCAGCCAAGATTCGGTGGCAGGGACCTATGGCTACACCTTC
many | NA | TRBJ1-3 | TRBV6-1 | CASSEPRSGNTIYF | TGTGCCAGCAGTGAACCCCGCTCTGGAAACACCATATATTTT
many | TRBD1 | TRBJ2-5 | TRBV29-1 | CSVLPTDRGRETQYF | TGCAGCGTACTTCCGACGGACAGGGGCAGAGAGACCCAGTACTTC
many | TRBD1 | TRBJ1-5 | TRBV12-3/TRBV12-4 | CASSSGGDQPQHF | TGTGCCAGCAGTTCAGGGGGCGATCAGCCCCAGCATTTT
many | NA | TRBJ2-5 | TRBV12-3/TRBV12-4 | CASGAKTQYF | TGTGCCAGCGGTGCTAAGACCCAGTACTTC
few | TRBD2 | TRBJ2-7 | TRBV20-1 | CSALAGGNGYEQYF | TGCAGTGCTCTAGCGGGAGGGAATGGGTACGAGCAGTACTTC
many | TRBD2 | TRBJ2-5 | TRBV12-5 | CASGLFPGTSEETQYF | TGTGCTAGTGGTTTGTTCCCAGGGACTAGTGAAGAGACCCAGTACTTC
NA | TRBD1 | TRBJ1-2 | TRBV24-1 | CATSQDRGNYGYTF | TGTGCCACCAGTCAGGACAGGGGGAACTATGGCTACACCTTC
many | NA | TRBJ2-2 | TRBV12-3/TRBV12-4 | CASTLQGGITGELFF | TGTGCCAGCACTTTGCAGGGGGGAATCACCGGGGAGCTGTTTTTT
NA | TRBD1 | TRBJ2-5 | TRBV24-1 | CASSPTGGYETQYF | TGTGCCAGCAGTCCCACAGGGGGGTATGAGACCCAGTACTTC
many | TRBD1 | TRBJ2-2 | TRBV2 | CAAAGTGKDTGELFF | TGTGCCGCCGCGGGGACAGGGAAAGACACCGGGGAGCTGTTTTTT
many | TRBD2 | TRBJ2-7 | TRBV9 | CASSVTSGSVFYEQYF | TGTGCCAGCAGCGTAACTAGCGGGAGTGTTTTCTACGAGCAGTACTTC
many | TRBD1 | TRBJ1-5 | TRBV7-2 | CASSSYDRANQPQHF | TGTGCCAGCAGCTCCTATGACAGGGCCAATCAGCCCCAGCATTTT
many | NA | TRBJ2-7 | TRBV5-1 | CASSLSDGHEQYF | TGCGCCAGCAGCTTGTCAGACGGCCACGAGCAGTACTTC
many | TRBD2 | TRBJ2-3 | TRBV15 | CATSRVVLGLAGGDTQYF | TGTGCCACCAGCAGAGTAGTCTTGGGACTAGCGGGAGGGGATACGCAGTATTTT
NA | NA | TRBJ2-7 | TRBV6-1 | CATTRQNGAHEQYF | TGTGCCACCACGCGACAGAACGGTGCCCACGAGCAGTACTTC
many | NA | TRBJ1-5 | TRBV6-4 | CASSPVYSNQPQHF | TGTGCCAGCAGTCCAGTGTATAGCAATCAGCCCCAGCATTTT
NA | NA | TRBJ1-3 | TRBV2 | CASSENRISGNTIYF | TGTGCCAGCAGTGAAAACAGGATCTCTGGAAACACCATATATTTT
NA | NA | TRBJ1-6 | TRBV12-3/TRBV12-4 | CASSFLGGDSPLHF | TGTGCCAGCAGTTTCTTGGGAGGGGATTCACCCCTCCACTTT
many | NA | TRBJ2-2 | TRBV6-1 | CASSGVTGELFF | TGTGCCAGCAGCGGGGTTACCGGGGAGCTGTTTTTT
many | NA | TRBJ1-3 | TRBV20-1 | CSARVGGGQSSGNTIYF | TGCAGTGCTAGAGTGGGCGGAGGACAGAGCTCTGGAAACACCATATATTTT
many | NA | TRBJ2-2 | TRBV6-1 | CASSEIGEINTGELFF | TGTGCCAGCAGTGAAATCGGCGAGATAAACACCGGGGAGCTGTTTTTT
many | NA | TRBJ2-6 | TRBV6-1 | CASSEIGAYGSGANVLTF | TGTGCCAGCAGTGAAATCGGTGCCTACGGCTCTGGGGCCAACGTCCTGACTTTC
many | TRBD2 | TRBJ2-4 | TRBV12-3/TRBV12-4 | CASRPAGASGIQYF | TGTGCCAGCAGGCCCGCCGGGGCTAGCGGCATTCAGTACTTC
NA | NA | TRBJ2-7 | TRBV12-3/TRBV12-4 | CASSSPDLFKYEQYF | TGTGCCAGCAGTTCCCCGGACCTTTTCAAATACGAGCAGTACTTC
many | TRBD1 | TRBJ1-5 | TRBV18 | CASSPETGNQPQHF | TGTGCCAGCTCACCAGAGACAGGGAATCAGCCCCAGCATTTT
many | TRBD1 | TRBJ2-7 | TRBV20-1 | CSATRLTGGDLYEQYF | TGCAGTGCTACCCGGCTGACAGGGGGCGATCTCTACGAGCAGTACTTC
many | NA | TRBJ1-2 | TRBV19 | CASSIRGQLYGYTF | TGTGCCAGTAGTATCCGGGGTCAGCTCTATGGCTACACCTTC
NA | TRBD2 | TRBJ2-5 | TRBV24-1 | CATSDSSGMKTQYF | TGTGCCACCAGTGATTCTAGCGGGATGAAGACCCAGTACTTC
NA | NA | TRBJ1-1 | TRBV2 | CASTSRFDTEAFF | TGTGCCAGCACGAGCAGGTTCGACACTGAAGCTTTCTTT
many | NA | TRBJ1-1 | TRBV11-3 | CASSLLMNTEAFF | TGTGCCAGCAGCCTCCTCATGAACACTGAAGCTTTCTTT
many | NA | TRBJ2-5 | TRBV29-1 | CSVEGDQETQYF | TGCAGCGTTGAGGGGGACCAAGAGACCCAGTACTTC